A single sample gave rise to the 5 T cell receptor beta chains below, sequenced in a study of blood T cell repertoires in COVID-19. Data came from immunoSEQ multiplex PCR; TCRdb stores just in-frame clones and leaves some out. Of some 160,000 clones detected, 84% appear once; the ten largest clones hold about 2.5%. Input material: peripheral blood. These receptors all come from a woman of 80 years or more with COVID-19, enrolled during active disease.

This clone was detected a few times. J is TRBJ2-7 and V is TRBV28, with D possibly matching TRBD2 (7 bases). The CDR3 has 15 amino acids. V was pared by 2 bases and J by 5 bases, with 16 bases between. The V gene's germline CDR1 is MDHEN and CDR2 SYDVKM. The CDR3 spells CASSLRARGGHEQYF. The CDR3 DNA reads TGTGCCAGCAGTTTAAGGGCTAGGGGGGGGCACGAGCAGTACTTC.

The V call is TRBV6-5, the J call TRBJ2-5; 15 positions agree with TRBD2. The ends lost 6 bases at V and 1 base at J; junction bases unmatched: 0. The germline CDR1 and CDR2 sequences are MNHEY and SVGAGI. The CDR3 covers 15 residues. CDR3 region: CASRGLAGGQETQYF. For the CDR3, the DNA is TGTGCCAGCAGGGGACTAGCGGGGGGCCAAGAGACCCAGTACTTC.

The J gene is TRBJ1-2, the V gene TRBV3-1 (or the pseudogene TRBV3-2); D is uncertain. Germline V gene data show CDR1 as LGHDT and CDR2 as YNNKEL (reference sequence). The length of the CDR3 is 12 residues. Trimming removed 1 base from V and 8 bases from J, with 8 bases in between. The CDR3 DNA sequence: TGTGCCAGCAGCCAAGTCAGAATGGGCTACACCTTC. This translates into CASSQVRMGYTF.

The J gene is TRBJ1-5, the V gene TRBV28; possible D gene TRBD1, 5 bases. CDR1 and CDR2 (germline): MDHEN, SYDVKM. Trimming removed 8 bases at V and 3 bases at J, with 11 bases between. This CDR3 is 13 amino acids long. Here the CDR3 reads CASRQWLNQPQHF. In DNA, the CDR3 is TGTGCCAGCCGACAGTGGCTCAATCAGCCCCAGCATTTT.

The chain links TRBV2 to TRBJ2-5, with 13 bases aligning to TRBD2. This CDR3 region has 16 residues. J was trimmed by 1 base and V by 9 bases; bases with no gene match: 8. Germline CDR1 SNHLY, CDR2 FYNNEI. The chain's CDR3 is CASSGGLAGPQETQYF. The CDR3 DNA reads TGTGCCAGTAGCGGGGGACTAGCGGGGCCCCAAGAGACCCAGTACTTC.